These T cell receptor beta chains were read from a single sample in a study of monozygotic twins with inflammatory bowel disease. TCRdb re-called the 5' RACE reads; every CDR3 protein appears as one record, without DNA. The sample holds approximately 210,000 distinct CDR3 sequences. The material sequenced was blood. These receptors were obtained from a human donor with ulcerative colitis or Crohn's disease, or a healthy co-twin of an affected twin (not recorded which). Each CDR3 is given with its conserved first and last residue.

v_gene	j_gene	CDR3aa
TRBV29-1	TRBJ1-2	CSAVQRFNYGYTF
TRBV24-1	TRBJ2-4	CATSDPRQVLAKNIQYF
TRBV27	TRBJ1-1	CASSSSGGLAFF
TRBV6-2/TRBV6-3	TRBJ2-1	CASSSPPLGREKFF
TRBV4-2	TRBJ1-1	CASSQDLFDSEAFF
TRBV7-7	TRBJ1-5	CATYYFRDTGGSQPQHF
TRBV5-1	TRBJ2-7	CASSLVGEAYEQYF
TRBV20-1	TRBJ2-1	CSAIGVAGDEQFF
TRBV4-1	TRBJ2-3	CASSQAFRGGTDTQYF
TRBV5-6	TRBJ1-1	CASSLGTGYAFF
TRBV20-1	TRBJ2-5	CSARGSRETQYF
TRBV19	TRBJ1-5	CASSIASHNQPQHF
TRBV6-1	TRBJ1-2	CASSATSGLGGYTF
TRBV5-1	TRBJ2-1	CASSLGGGSSYNEQFF
TRBV5-1	TRBJ2-7	CASSLARGSSYEQYF
TRBV11-3	TRBJ2-7	CASSSGPVYEQYF
TRBV19	TRBJ2-3	CASSIGLKDTQYF
TRBV20-1	TRBJ2-5	CSAPLNRETQYF
TRBV18	TRBJ1-1	CASLPQSLEAFF
TRBV7-2	TRBJ2-3	CASSKLVVASGAQYF
TRBV27	TRBJ2-7	CASSYNGRSYEQYF
TRBV2	TRBJ2-7	CASSALLGTVTYEQYF
TRBV20-1	TRBJ2-1	CSASRDYSYNEQFF
TRBV5-1	TRBJ2-5	CASSSGFSQETQYF
TRBV18	TRBJ2-7	CASSERTGSPYEQYF
TRBV5-1	TRBJ2-3	CASNGRRGGRADTQYF
TRBV6-5	TRBJ1-1	CASSYHELNIEAFF
TRBV28	TRBJ2-7	CASRQGAYEQYF
TRBV19	TRBJ1-5	CASSRTFSNQPQHF
TRBV3-1	TRBJ1-1	CASSQEGRGTEAFF
TRBV12-3/TRBV12-4	TRBJ2-1	CASRRKTSGEQFF
TRBV28	TRBJ2-3	CASSPTSEGVTDTQYF
TRBV12-3/TRBV12-4	TRBJ2-2	CASSLRGGVGTGELFF
TRBV3-1	TRBJ2-5	CASSLGTSGGETQYF
TRBV20-1	TRBJ2-3	CSASPPPVQYF
TRBV18	TRBJ2-7	CASSPLAGMGEQYF
TRBV28	TRBJ1-4	CASSRRLDATNEKLFF
TRBV12-3/TRBV12-4	TRBJ2-1	CASSWGLADNEQFF
TRBV15	TRBJ2-2	CATSRGPGELFF
TRBV24-1	TRBJ2-1	CATREDSYNEQFF
TRBV5-1	TRBJ1-2	CASSADIRVGANYGYTF